The clone carrying this TCR beta chain occurred a few times. What it recognizes is unknown. The sample originates from a study of shared clonotypes between healthy human individuals. General study results and limits: Shared clonotypes: 4.5% to 6.5% naive CD4, approximately 3.4% naive CD8, about 2.4% memory CD4, approximately 0.37% memory CD8.

Sequencing used immunoSEQ multiplex PCR; TCRdb keeps in-frame clones, though not all of them. Altogether some 790,000 clones are present, 55% to 80% being singletons, with the ten largest covering about 1.8%. The CDR3 sequence is 14 residues long. V was cut by 6 bases and J by 3 bases, with 12 bases left in between. Germline V gene lookup returns CDR1 KGHSH and CDR2 LQKENI. V and J are TRBV18 and TRBJ1-5; D ambiguous. The TCR sequence derives from a woman in her twenties or thirties in good health. Sequenced: memory CD4+ T cells sorted from blood. Noted subset: CD45RA-negative fraction. The CDR3 DNA reads TGTGCCAGCTCTCCCGACTGGGCCAATCAGCCCCAGCATTTT. Its translation: CASSPDWANQPQHF.